Sequencing of this TCR beta chain was carried out in a study of CD8 T cells in Susac syndrome. CDR3 length equals 11 residues. CDR1 and CDR2 (germline): SQVTM, ANQGSEA. The V end lost 5 bases, the J end lost 3 bases, and 5 bases lay between the germline ends. With random hexamers, roughly 0.5 to 1 ug RNA was reverse transcribed. TCRdb used MiXCR to reprocess the immunoSEQ multiplex PCR reads, holding one entry per CDR3 protein. The sample holds approximately 140,000 distinct CDR3 sequences; 94% are singletons and the top ten take over 0.25%. In this sample, this clonotype turned up once. This sequence joins TRBV29-1 and TRBJ2-1; D gene unclear. The sequenced sample was CD8+ T cells from PBMCs. This receptor was obtained from a human donor in good health. The CDR3 is CSVYIYNEQFF. For the CDR3, the DNA is TGCAGCGTTTACATCTACAATGAGCAGTTCTTC.